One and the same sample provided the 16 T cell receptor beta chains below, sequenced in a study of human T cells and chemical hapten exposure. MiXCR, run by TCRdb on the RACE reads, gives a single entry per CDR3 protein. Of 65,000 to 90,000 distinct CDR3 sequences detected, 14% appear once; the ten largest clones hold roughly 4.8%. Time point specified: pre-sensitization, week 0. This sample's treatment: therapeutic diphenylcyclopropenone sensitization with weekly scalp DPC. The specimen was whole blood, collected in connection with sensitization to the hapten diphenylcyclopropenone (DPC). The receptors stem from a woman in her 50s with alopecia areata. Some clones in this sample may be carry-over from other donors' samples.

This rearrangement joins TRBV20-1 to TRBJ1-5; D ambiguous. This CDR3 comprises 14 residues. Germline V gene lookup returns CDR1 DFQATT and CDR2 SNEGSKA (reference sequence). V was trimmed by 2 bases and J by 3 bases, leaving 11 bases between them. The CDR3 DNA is TGCAGTGCTAGAAGTGGTCCGTCCAATCAGCCCCAGCATTTT. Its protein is CSARSGPSNQPQHF.

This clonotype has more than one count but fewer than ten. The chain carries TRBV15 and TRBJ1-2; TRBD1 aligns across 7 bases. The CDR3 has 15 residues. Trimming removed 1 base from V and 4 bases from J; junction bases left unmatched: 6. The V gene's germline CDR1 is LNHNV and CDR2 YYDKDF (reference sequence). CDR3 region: CATSRVDRVTYGYTF. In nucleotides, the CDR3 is TGTGCCACCAGCAGAGTTGACAGGGTTACCTATGGCTACACCTTC.

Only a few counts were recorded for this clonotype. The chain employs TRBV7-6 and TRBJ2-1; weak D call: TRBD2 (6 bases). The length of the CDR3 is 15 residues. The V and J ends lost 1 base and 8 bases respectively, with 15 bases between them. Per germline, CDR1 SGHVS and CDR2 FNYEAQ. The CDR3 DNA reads TGTGCCAGCAGCTTAGTTTCCGGCAGGGACTATGAGCAGTTCTTC. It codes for CASSLVSGRDYEQFF.

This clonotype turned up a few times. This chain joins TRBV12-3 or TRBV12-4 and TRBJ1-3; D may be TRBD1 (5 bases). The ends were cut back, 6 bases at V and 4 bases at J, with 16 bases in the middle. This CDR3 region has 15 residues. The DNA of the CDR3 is TGTGCCAGCAGCCCAAGTTGGGGGTCAGGAAACACCATATATTTT. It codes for CASSPSWGSGNTIYF.

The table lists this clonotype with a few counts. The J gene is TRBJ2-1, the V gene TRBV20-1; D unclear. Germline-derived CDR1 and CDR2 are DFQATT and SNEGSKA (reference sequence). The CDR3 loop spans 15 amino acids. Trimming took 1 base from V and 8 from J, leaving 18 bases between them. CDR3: CSARALVGLPHEQFF. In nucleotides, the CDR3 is TGCAGTGCTAGAGCTTTGGTGGGTCTCCCCCATGAGCAGTTCTTC.

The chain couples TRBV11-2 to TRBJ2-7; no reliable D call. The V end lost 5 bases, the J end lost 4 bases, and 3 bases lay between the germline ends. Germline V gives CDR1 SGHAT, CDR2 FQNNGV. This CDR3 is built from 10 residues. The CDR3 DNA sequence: TGTGCCAGCAGCCAATACGAGCAGTACTTC. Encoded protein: CASSQYEQYF.

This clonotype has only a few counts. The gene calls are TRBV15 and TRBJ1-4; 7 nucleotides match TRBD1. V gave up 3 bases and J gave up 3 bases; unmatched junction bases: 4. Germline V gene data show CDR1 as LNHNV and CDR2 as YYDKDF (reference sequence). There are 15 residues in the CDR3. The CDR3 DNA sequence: TGTGCCACCAGCAGGGATGGACAGGCTAATGAAAAACTGTTTTTT. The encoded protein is CATSRDGQANEKLFF.

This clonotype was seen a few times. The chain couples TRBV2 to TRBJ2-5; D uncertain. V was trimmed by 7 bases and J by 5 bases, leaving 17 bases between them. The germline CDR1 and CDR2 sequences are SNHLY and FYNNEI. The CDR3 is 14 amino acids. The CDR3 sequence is CASTIGLPMETQYF. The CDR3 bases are TGTGCCAGCACTATCGGGCTACCAATGGAGACCCAGTACTTC.

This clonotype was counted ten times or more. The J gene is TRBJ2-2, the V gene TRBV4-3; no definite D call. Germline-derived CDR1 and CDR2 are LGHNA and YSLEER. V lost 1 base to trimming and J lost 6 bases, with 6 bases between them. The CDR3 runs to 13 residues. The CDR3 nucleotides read TGCGCCAGCAGCCAAGGGAGCGCCGGGGAGCTGTTTTTT. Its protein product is CASSQGSAGELFF.

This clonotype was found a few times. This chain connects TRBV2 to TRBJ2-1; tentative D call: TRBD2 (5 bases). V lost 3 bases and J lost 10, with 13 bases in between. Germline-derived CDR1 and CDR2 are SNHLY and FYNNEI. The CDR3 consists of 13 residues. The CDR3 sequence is CASSDTSSREQFF. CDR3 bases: TGTGCCAGCAGTGATACTAGTTCTCGGGAGCAGTTCTTC.

The CDR3 coding sequence is TGTGCCAGCACGCCGGGACAGGGGTACGAGCAGTACTTC. Encoded protein: CASTPGQGYEQYF. The chain recombines TRBV18 with TRBJ2-7, with 10 nucleotides matching TRBD1. CDR3 size: 13 residues. Trimming removed 8 bases from V and 4 bases from J; junction bases left unmatched: 5. The germline CDR1 and CDR2 sequences are KGHSH and LQKENI.

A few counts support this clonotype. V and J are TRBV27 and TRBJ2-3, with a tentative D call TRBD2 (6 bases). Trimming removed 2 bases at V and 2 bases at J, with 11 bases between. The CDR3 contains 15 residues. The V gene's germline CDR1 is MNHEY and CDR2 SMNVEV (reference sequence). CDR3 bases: TGTGCCAGCAGTTTACCGGGGGAGCTCACAGATACGCAGTATTTT. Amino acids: CASSLPGELTDTQYF.

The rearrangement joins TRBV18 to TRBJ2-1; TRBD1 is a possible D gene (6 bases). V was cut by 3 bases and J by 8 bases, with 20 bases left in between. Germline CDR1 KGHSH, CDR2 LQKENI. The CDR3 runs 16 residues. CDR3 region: CASSPVPGTTRDEQFF. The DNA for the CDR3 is TGTGCCAGCTCACCGGTCCCCGGGACAACTAGAGATGAGCAGTTCTTC.

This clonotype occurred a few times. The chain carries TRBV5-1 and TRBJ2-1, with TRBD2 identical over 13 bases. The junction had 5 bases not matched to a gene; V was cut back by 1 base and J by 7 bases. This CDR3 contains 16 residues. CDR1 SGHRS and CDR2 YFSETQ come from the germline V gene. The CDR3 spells CASSLLGLAGQNEQFF. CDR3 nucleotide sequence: TGCGCCAGCAGCTTGCTGGGACTAGCGGGACAGAATGAGCAGTTCTTC.

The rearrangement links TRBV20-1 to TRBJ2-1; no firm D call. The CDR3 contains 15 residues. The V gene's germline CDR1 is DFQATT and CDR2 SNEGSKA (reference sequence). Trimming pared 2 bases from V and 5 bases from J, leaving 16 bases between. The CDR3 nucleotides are TGCAGTGCTAGATCCGGCCAGATACGGCACAATGAGCAGTTCTTC. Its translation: CSARSGQIRHNEQFF.

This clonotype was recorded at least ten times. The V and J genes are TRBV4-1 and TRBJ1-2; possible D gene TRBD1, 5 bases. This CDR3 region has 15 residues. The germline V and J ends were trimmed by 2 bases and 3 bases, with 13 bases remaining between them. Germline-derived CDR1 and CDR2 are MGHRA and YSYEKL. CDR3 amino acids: CASSQTSQGDYGYTF. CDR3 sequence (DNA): TGCGCCAGCAGCCAAACGAGCCAGGGCGACTATGGCTACACCTTC.